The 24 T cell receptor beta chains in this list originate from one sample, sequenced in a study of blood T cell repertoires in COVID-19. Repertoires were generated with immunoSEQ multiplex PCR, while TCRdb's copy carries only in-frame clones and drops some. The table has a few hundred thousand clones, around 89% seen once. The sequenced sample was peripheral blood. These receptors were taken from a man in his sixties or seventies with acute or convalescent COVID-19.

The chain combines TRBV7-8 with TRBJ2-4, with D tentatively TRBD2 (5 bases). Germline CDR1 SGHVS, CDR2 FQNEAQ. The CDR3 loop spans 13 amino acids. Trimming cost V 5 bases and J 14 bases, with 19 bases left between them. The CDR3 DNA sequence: TGTGCCAGCAGCCTAATCTTTGCGGGCCCCAAGTACTTC. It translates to CASSLIFAGPKYF.

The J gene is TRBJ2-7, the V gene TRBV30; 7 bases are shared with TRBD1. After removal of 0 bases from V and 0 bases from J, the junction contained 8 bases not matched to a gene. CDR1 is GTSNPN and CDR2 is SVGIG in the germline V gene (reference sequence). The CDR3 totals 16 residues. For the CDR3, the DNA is TGTGCCTGGAGTGTCGATACCGGGACAGCCTCCTACGAGCAGTACTTC. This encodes CAWSVDTGTASYEQYF.

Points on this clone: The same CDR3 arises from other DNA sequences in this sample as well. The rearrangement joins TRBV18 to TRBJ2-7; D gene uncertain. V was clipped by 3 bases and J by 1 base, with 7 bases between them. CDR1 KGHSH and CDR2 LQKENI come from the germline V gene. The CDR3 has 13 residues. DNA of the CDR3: TGTGCCAGCTCACCGCGGCAGTCCTACGAGCAGTACTTC. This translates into CASSPRQSYEQYF.

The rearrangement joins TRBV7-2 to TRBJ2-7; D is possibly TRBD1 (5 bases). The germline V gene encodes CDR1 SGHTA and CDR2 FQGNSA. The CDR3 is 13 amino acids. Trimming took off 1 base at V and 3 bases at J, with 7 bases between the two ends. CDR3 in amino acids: CASSLDDSYEQYF. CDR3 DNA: TGTGCCAGCAGCTTAGACGACAGCTACGAGCAGTACTTC.

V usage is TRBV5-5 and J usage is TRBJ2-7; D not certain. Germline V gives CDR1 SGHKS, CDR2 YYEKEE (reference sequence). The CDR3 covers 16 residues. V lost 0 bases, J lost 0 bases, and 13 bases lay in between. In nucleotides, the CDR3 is TGTGCCAGCAGCTTGGCCCGAGAAGCCCACTCCTACGAGCAGTACTTC. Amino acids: CASSLAREAHSYEQYF.

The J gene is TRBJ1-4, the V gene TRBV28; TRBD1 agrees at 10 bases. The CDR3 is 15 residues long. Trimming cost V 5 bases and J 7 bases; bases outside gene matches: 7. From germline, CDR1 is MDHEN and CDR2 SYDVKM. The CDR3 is CASSTTGTGVEKLFF. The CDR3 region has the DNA TGTGCCAGCAGTACGACCGGGACAGGGGTTGAAAAACTGTTTTTT.

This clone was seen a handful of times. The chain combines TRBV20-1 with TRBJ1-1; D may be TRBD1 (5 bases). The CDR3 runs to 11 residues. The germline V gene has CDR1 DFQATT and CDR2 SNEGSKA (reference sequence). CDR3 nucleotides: TGCAAATATGACAGATCCACTGAAGCTTTCTTT. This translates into CKYDRSTEAFF.

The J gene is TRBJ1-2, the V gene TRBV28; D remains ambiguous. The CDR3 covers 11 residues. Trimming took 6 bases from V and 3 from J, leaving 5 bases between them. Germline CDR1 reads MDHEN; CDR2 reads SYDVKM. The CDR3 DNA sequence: TGTGCCAGCAGCTCAGACTATGGCTACACCTTC. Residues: CASSSDYGYTF.

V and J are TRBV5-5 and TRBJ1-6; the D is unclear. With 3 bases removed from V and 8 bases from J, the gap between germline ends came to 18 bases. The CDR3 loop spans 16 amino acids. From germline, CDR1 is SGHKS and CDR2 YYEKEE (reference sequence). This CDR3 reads CASSSTQLRSYSPLHF. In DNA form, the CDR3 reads TGTGCCAGCAGCTCGACACAGTTAAGATCATATTCACCCCTCCACTTT.

In DNA, the CDR3 is TGTGCCAGCACCGGAGGACAGGGCCCCTCCGAGCAGTACTTC. This gives the protein CASTGGQGPSEQYF. The chain couples TRBV2 to TRBJ2-7; 8 nucleotides agree with TRBD1. The CDR3 runs 14 residues. V was pared by 7 bases and J by 6 bases, with 11 bases of the junction left unmatched. The germline V gene has CDR1 SNHLY and CDR2 FYNNEI.

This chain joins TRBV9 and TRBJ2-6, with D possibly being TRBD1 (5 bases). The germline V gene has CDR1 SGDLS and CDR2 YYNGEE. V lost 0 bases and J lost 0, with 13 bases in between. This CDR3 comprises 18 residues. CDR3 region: CASSVAWQGSSGANVLTF. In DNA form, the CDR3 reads TGTGCCAGCAGCGTAGCTTGGCAGGGAAGCTCTGGGGCCAACGTCCTGACTTTC.

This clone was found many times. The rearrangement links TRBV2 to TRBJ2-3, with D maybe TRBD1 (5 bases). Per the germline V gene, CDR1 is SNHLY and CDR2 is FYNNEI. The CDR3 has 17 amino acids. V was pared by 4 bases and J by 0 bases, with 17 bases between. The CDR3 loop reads CASSGYTGRSSTDTQYF. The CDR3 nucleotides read TGTGCCAGCAGTGGCTATACAGGAAGATCTAGCACAGATACGCAGTATTTT.

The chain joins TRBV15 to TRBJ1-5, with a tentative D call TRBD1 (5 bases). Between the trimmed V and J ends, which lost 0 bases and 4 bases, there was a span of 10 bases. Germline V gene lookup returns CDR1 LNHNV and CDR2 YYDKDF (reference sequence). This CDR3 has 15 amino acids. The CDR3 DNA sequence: TGTGCCACCAGCAGAGAAGGGGCAGGGAATCAGCCCCAGCATTTT. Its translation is CATSREGAGNQPQHF.

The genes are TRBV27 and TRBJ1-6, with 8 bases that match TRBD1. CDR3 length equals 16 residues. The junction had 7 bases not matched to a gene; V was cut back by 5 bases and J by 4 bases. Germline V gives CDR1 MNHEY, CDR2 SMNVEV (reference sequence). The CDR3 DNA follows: TGTGCCAGCAGTCCGACAGGGGTCCCATATAATTCACCCCTCCACTTT. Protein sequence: CASSPTGVPYNSPLHF.

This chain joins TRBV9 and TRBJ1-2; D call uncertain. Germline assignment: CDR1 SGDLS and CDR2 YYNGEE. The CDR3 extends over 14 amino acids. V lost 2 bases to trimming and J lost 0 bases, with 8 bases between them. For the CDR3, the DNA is TGTGCCAGCAGCGTCTTAAATGCTAACTATGGCTACACCTTC. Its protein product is CASSVLNANYGYTF.

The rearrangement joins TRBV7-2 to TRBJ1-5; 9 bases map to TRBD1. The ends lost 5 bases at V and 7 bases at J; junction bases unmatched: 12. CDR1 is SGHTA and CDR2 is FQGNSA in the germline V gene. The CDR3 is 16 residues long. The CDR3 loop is CASSPQGASQGQPQHF. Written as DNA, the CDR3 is TGTGCCAGCAGCCCACAGGGGGCGAGTCAAGGACAGCCCCAGCATTTT.

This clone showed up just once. The CDR3, as DNA: TGCAGCTCCCGGGGACAGTTGAACACTGAAGCTTTCTTT. This codes for CSSRGQLNTEAFF. This sequence joins TRBV29-1 and TRBJ1-1; 7 positions match TRBD1. This CDR3 spans 13 amino acids. Germline trimming cut 8 bases from V and 0 bases from J; bases unmatched to any gene: 6. Germline CDR1 reads SQVTM; CDR2 reads ANQGSEA.

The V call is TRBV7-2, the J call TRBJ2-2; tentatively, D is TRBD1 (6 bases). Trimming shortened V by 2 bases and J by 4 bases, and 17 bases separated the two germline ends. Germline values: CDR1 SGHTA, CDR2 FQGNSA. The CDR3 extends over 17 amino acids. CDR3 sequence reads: CASSLTPGIGGTGELFF. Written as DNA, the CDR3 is TGTGCCAGCAGCTTAACCCCTGGGATAGGGGGCACCGGGGAGCTGTTTTTT.

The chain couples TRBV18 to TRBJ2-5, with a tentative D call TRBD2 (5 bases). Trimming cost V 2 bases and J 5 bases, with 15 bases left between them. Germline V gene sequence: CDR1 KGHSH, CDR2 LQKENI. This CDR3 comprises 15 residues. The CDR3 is CASSPAGVGRETQYF. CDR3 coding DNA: TGTGCCAGCTCACCAGCCGGGGTGGGCCGGGAGACCCAGTACTTC.

CDR3 loop: CASLGGFNTEAFF. For the CDR3, the DNA is TGTGCCAGCCTGGGAGGTTTCAACACTGAAGCTTTCTTT. This chain connects TRBV28 to TRBJ1-1; unclear D gene. The germline V gene encodes CDR1 MDHEN and CDR2 SYDVKM. The CDR3 spans 13 residues. Trimming took 8 bases from V and 2 from J, leaving 12 bases between them.

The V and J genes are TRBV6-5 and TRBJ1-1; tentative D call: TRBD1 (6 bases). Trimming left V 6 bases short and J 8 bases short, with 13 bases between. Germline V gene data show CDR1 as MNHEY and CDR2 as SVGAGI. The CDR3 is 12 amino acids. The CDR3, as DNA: TGTGCCAGCAGAGAGACAGGACCAGAAGCTTTCTTT. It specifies CASRETGPEAFF.

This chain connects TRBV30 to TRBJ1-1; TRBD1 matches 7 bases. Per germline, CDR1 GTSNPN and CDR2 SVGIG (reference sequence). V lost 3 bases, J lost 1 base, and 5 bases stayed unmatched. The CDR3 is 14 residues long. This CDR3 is CAWRTGTANTEAFF. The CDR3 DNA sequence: TGTGCCTGGAGGACCGGGACAGCGAACACTGAAGCTTTCTTT.

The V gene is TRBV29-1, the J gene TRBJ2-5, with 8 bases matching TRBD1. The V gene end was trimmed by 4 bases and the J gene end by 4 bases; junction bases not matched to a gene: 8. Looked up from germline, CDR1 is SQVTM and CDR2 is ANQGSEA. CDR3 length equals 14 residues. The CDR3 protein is CSVASNRGLETQYF. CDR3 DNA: TGCAGCGTTGCCTCGAACAGGGGGTTAGAGACCCAGTACTTC.

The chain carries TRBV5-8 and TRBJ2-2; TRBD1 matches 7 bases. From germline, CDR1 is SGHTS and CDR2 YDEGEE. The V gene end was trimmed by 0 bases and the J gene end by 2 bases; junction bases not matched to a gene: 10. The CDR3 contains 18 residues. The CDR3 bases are TGTGCCAGCAGCTTGGGCCCGGGGACAGTCGTCAACACCGGGGAGCTGTTTTTT. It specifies CASSLGPGTVVNTGELFF.